This TCR beta chain is from a study of blood T cell repertoires in COVID-19. The overall study: Donors in the United States, Italy and Spain gave samples during acute or convalescent COVID-19. The cDNA or gDNA used as material had been derived from T cells, B-cell-depleted T cells, or PBMCs.

How the authors handled the data: Estimation of nucleated cell counts was performed using reference gene primer amplification. Profiled with immunoSEQ multiplex PCR; TCRdb holds only in-frame clones, not every one. From that table come the V and J calls and clone size; the DNA was used to work out D and trimming. The sample records around 200,000 clones, 86% being singletons. V trimming: 0 bases; J trimming: 5 bases; junction bases outside the gene matches: 0. This CDR3 comprises 14 residues. The germline V gene has CDR1 SGHRS and CDR2 YFSETQ. Material for sequencing was peripheral blood. The V and J genes are TRBV5-1 and TRBJ1-5, with 9 bases lining up with TRBD1. The clonotype was recovered from a man aged 70-80 years with acute or convalescent COVID-19. The CDR3 region is CASSLDRGHQPQHF. The CDR3 bases are TGCGCCAGCAGCTTGGACAGGGGGCATCAGCCCCAGCATTTT.